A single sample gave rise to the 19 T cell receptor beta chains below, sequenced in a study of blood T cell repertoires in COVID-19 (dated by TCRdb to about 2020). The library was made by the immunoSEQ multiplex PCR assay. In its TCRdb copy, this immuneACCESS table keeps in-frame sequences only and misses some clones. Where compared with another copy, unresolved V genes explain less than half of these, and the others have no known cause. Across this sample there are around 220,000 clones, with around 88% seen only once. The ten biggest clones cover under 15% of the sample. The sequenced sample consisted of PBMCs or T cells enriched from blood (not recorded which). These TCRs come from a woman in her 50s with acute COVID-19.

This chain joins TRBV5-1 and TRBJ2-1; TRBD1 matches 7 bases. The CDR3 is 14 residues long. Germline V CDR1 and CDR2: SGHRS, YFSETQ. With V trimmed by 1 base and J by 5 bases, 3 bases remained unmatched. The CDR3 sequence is CASSLFGQDNEQFF. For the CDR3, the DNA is TGCGCCAGCAGCTTGTTCGGACAGGACAATGAGCAGTTCTTC.

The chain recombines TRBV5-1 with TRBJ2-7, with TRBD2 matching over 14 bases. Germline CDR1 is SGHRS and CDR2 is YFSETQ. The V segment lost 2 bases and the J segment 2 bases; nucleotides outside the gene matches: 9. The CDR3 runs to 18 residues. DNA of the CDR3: TGCGCCAGCAGCTTAAGGACTAGCGGGAGGTCCTTTCCCTACGAGCAGTACTTC. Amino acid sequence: CASSLRTSGRSFPYEQYF.

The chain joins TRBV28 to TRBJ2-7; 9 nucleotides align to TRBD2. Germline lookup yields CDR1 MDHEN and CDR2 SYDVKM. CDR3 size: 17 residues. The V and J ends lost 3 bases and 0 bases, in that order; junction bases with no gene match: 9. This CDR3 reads CASSFLAGGPRSYEQYF. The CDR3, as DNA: TGTGCCAGCAGTTTTCTTGCGGGAGGGCCTCGCTCCTACGAGCAGTACTTC.

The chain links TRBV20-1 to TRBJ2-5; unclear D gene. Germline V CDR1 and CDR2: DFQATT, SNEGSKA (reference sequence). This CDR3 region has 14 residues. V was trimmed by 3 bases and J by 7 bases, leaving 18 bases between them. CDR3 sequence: CSASPSLRAGTQYF. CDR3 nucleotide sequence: TGCAGTGCTAGTCCCTCTCTCCGAGCCGGGACCCAGTACTTC.

The CDR3 nucleotides read TGTGCCAGCAGTGAAGGGCCGATTGCGGCGGGGGAGCAGTACTTC. Translating it yields CASSEGPIAAGEQYF. The chain recombines TRBV6-1 with TRBJ2-7, with D tentatively TRBD2 (6 bases). Germline V CDR1 and CDR2: MNHNS, SASEGT. This CDR3 region has 15 residues. V lost 1 base and J 7 bases, leaving 17 bases between the germline ends.

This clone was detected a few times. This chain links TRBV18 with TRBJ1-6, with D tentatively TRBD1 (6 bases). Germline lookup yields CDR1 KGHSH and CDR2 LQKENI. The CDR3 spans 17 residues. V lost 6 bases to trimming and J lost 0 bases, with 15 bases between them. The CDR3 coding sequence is TGTGCCAGCTCTCTTTCCGACAGGAGCTCCTATAATTCACCCCTCCACTTT. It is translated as CASSLSDRSSYNSPLHF.

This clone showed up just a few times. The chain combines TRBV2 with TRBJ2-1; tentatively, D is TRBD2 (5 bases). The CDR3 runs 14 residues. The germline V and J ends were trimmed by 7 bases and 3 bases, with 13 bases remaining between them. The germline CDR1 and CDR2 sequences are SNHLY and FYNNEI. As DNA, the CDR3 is TGTGCCAGCACCTCTCGGGGAAGCTACAATGAGCAGTTCTTC. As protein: CASTSRGSYNEQFF.

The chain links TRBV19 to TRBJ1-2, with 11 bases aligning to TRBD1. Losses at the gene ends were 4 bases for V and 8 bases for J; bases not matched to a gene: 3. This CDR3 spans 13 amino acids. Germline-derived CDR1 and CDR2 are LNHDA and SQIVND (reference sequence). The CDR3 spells CASSRDRGSGYTF. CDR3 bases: TGTGCCAGTAGTAGGGACAGGGGGAGCGGCTACACCTTC. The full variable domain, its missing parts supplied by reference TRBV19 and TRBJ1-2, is DGGITQSPKYLFRKEGQNVTLSCEQNLNHDAMYWYRQDPGQGLRLIYYSQIVNDFQKGDIAEGYSVSREKKESFPLTVTSAQKNPTAFYLCASSRDRGSGYTFGSGTRLTVV.

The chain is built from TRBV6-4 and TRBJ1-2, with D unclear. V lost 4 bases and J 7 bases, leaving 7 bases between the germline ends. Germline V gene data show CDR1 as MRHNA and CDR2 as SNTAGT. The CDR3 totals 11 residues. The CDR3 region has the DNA TGTGCCAGCAGTGGCCCGGGTGGCTACACCTTC. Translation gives CASSGPGGYTF.

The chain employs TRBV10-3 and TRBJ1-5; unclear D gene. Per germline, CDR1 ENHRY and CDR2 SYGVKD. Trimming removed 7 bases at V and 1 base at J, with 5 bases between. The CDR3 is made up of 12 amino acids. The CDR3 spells CAIIMSNQPQHF. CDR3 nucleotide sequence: TGTGCCATCATTATGAGCAATCAGCCCCAGCATTTT.

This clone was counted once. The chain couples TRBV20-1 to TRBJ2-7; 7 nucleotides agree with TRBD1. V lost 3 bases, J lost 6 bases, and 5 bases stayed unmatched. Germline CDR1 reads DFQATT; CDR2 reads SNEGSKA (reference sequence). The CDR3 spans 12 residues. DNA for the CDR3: TGCAGTGCTAGTCTGACAGGGAGCGAGCAGTACTTC. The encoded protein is CSASLTGSEQYF.

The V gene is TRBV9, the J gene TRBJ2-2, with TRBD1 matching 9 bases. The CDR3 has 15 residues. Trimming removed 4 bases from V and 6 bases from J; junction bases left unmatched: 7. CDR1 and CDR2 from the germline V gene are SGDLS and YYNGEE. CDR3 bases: TGTGCCAGCAGCCCGAGGACAGGGGTCGCCGGGGAGCTGTTTTTT. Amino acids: CASSPRTGVAGELFF.

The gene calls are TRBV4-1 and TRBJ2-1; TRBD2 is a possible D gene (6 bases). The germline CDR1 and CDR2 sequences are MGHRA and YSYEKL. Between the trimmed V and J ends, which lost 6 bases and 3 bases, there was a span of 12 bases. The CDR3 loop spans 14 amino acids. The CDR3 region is CASRPAGVYNEQFF. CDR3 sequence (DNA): TGCGCCAGCAGACCAGCGGGCGTCTACAATGAGCAGTTCTTC.

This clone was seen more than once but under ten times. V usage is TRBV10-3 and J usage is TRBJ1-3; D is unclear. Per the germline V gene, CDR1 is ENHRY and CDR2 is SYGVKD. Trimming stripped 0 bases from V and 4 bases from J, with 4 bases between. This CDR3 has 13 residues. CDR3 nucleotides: TGTGCCATCAGTGAGTCGTCAGGAAACACCATATATTTT. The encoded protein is CAISESSGNTIYF.

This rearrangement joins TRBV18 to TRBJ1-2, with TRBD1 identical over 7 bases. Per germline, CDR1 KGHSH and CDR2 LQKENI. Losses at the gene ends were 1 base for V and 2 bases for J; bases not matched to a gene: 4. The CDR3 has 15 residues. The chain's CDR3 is CASSPRDSLNYGYTF. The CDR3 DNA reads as TGTGCCAGCTCACCACGGGACAGCTTGAACTATGGCTACACCTTC. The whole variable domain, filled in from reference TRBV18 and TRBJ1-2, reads NAGVMQNPRHLVRRRGQEARLRCSPMKGHSHVYWYRQLPEEGLKFMVYLQKENIIDESGMPKERFSAEFPKEGPSILRIQQVVRGDSAAYFCASSPRDSLNYGYTFGSGTRLTVV.

The CDR3 here is CASSLTQGAFDTIYF. CDR3 coding DNA: TGTGCCAGCAGCTTAACTCAGGGGGCTTTCGACACCATATATTTT. The V and J genes are TRBV7-3 and TRBJ1-3; 8 bases are shared with TRBD1. After removal of 0 bases from V and 8 bases from J, the junction contained 6 bases not matched to a gene. Germline assignment: CDR1 SGHTA and CDR2 FQGTGA. The CDR3 loop spans 15 amino acids.

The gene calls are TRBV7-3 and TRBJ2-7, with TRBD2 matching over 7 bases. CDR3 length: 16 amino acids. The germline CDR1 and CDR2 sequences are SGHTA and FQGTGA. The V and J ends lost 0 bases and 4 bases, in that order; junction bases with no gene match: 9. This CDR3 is CASSLTGGELFYEQYF. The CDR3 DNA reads TGTGCCAGCAGCTTAACTGGGGGGGAATTATTTTACGAGCAGTACTTC.

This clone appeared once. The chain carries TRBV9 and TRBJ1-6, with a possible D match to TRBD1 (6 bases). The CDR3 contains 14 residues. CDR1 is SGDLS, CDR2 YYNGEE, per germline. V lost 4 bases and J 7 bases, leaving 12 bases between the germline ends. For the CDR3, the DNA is TGTGCCAGCAGCACTACAGGGCACAATTCACCCCTCCACTTT. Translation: CASSTTGHNSPLHF.

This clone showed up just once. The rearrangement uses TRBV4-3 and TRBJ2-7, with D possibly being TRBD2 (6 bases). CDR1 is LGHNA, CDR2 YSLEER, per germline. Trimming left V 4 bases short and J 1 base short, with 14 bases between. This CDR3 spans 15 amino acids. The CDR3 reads CASSRESGVSYEQYF. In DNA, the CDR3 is TGCGCCAGCAGCCGAGAATCGGGGGTTTCCTACGAGCAGTACTTC.